This TCR beta chain was identified during a study of blood T cell repertoires in COVID-19 (dated by TCRdb to 2020 to 2021). The study in broad terms: Collaborator samples came from the United States, Italy and Spain and covered acute and convalescent phases of COVID-19. The prospective study material was composed of cDNA or gDNA derived from T cells, B-cell-depleted T cells, or PBMCs. Subjects who had been exposed to COVID-19, were actively infected with it, or had recovered from it provided the deeply sampled blood TCRbeta repertoires that made up the dataset. Where available, HLA class I and class II types were obtained from metadata supplied by the sample provider rather than from assay-based typing. A de-identified subject ID, COVID-19 status, age in years and sex were almost always included in the sample metadata. The repertoires were made available in a free public database intended to serve as a resource for research on the immune response to SARS-CoV-2. The samples were drawn from two sources: the first 160 participants of the ongoing ImmuneRACE study, and 1,000 to 1,500 subjects contributed by 6 global collaborators. The investigation overall reported the following: Clinical and demographic metadata were provided uncurated, with the amount varying by source and participant.

TCRbeta CDR3 regions were amplified from genomic DNA by means of the immunoSEQ Assay, a bias-controlled multiplex PCR. Per the source publication's procedure: Within the assay, amplification of reference gene primers was used to estimate how many nucleated cells each sample contained. To quantify the absolute abundance of each unique TCRbeta CDR3 rearrangement, sequence reads were collapsed and filtered. For each sample, productive Simpson clonality was calculated as the square root of Simpson's diversity index across productive rearrangements. In its TCRdb copy, this immuneACCESS table keeps in-frame sequences only and misses some clones. Where compared with another copy, unresolved V genes explain less than half of these, and the others have no known cause. V and J calls and clone size are as listed in that table; D and trimming were resolved from the DNA. This sample gives a few hundred thousand clones in total; approximately 88% of them show up just once. The leading ten clones occupy approximately 1.2% of the sample.

Measured from the cysteine to the phenylalanine, the CDR3 is 16 residues long. Only the CDR3 part of the read is kept: 48 bases, read in frame from the first base. Unmatched junction bases come to 7, with V trimmed by 5 bases and J by 0 bases. The germline V gene encodes CDR1 SGHTA and CDR2 FQGTGA. In the prospective study, participants were roughly 18 to 95 years old, resided in 24 geographic areas of the United States, and were enrolled through a virtual design. Cohort assignment in the prospective study relied on participant-reported clinical history from a screening survey and a study questionnaire. In the prospective study, whole blood, serum and a nasopharyngeal or oropharyngeal swab were collected from each participant by mobile phlebotomists. Over an approximately two-month period, participants in the prospective study had the option of providing additional blood draws and questionnaires. Before DNA extraction, prospective study blood samples were shipped either frozen or at room temperature.

A remark on this clone: Its antigen specificity is not known. No base-level quality is on record; no much larger clone is a single base apart.

This clonotype originated in a woman in her thirties or forties with acute COVID-19. The chain was built from TRBV7-3 and TRBJ2-3, and TRBD2 matches 8 of the central bases. Sequences were obtained from PBMCs or T cells enriched from blood (not recorded which). For the CDR3, the sequence is CASSPFGGASTDTQYF. The sequenced DNA is TGTGCCAGCAGCCCTTTCGGGGGGGCTAGCACAGATACGCAGTATTTT.